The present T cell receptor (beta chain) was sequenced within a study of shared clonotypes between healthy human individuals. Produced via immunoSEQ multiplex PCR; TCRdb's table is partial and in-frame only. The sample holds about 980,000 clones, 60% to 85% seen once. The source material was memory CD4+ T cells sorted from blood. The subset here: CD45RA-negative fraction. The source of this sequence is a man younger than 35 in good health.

CDR3 amino acids: CASSSRLVPPYYNEQFF. The CDR3 region has the DNA TGTGCCAGCAGCTCCAGACTAGTTCCCCCTTACTACAATGAGCAGTTCTTC. The V and J genes are TRBV13 and TRBJ2-1; perhaps TRBD2 as D (6 bases). CDR3 length: 17 amino acids. Germline V CDR1 and CDR2: PRHDT, FYEKMQ (reference sequence). V was trimmed by 4 bases and J by 3 bases, leaving 19 bases between them.